Below, 9 T cell receptor beta chains from the same sample are listed, as sequenced in a study of spatial heterogeneity in lung cancer. Overall study findings and caveats: How many expanded intratumoral alpha and beta TCRs were present tracked the tumor mutation count, which was a count of nonsynonymous mutations.

TCRdb re-derived calls from the 5' RACE reads in MiXCR, one entry per CDR3 protein. The repertoire includes about 4,400 distinct CDR3 sequences, approximately 8.3% of them detected once, and approximately 12% sits in the top ten. These TCRs are of unknown antigen specificity. Specified time point: sample taken at primary tumor resection. Sequenced here: lung tumor tissue, sampled at surgery. These receptors were taken from a male donor with early-stage non-small cell lung cancer.

This clonotype is medium-sized (0.01 to 0.1%). The chain employs TRBV5-1 and TRBJ2-3, with D uncertain. CDR3 length: 16 amino acids. V lost 0 bases to trimming and J lost 2 bases, with 13 bases between them. Germline V gene lookup returns CDR1 SGHRS and CDR2 YFSETQ. CDR3 loop: CASSLVPLGSTDTQYF. The CDR3 DNA follows: TGCGCCAGCAGCTTGGTACCACTTGGTTCCACAGATACGCAGTATTTT. The full variable domain, rest sourced from reference TRBV5-1 and TRBJ2-3, is KAGVTQTPRYLIKTRGQQVTLSCSPISGHRSVSWYQQTPGQGLQFLFEYFSETQRNKGNFPGRFSGRQFSNSRSEMNVSTLELGDSALYLCASSLVPLGSTDTQYFGPGTRLTVL.

The V gene is TRBV7-9, the J gene TRBJ2-2; D uncertain. Deletions cut 3 bases from V and 4 bases from J, with 9 bases between. The germline CDR1 and CDR2 sequences are SEHNR and FQNEAQ (reference sequence). The CDR3 sequence is 14 residues long. CDR3 nucleotide sequence: TGTGCCAGCAGCTTCTCAGCGAGCACCGGGGAGCTGTTTTTT. Translating gives CASSFSASTGELFF.

This clonotype was observed at least ten times. The rearrangement links TRBV20-1 to TRBJ2-3; TRBD2 aligns across 9 bases. The junction had 6 bases not matched to a gene; V was cut back by 0 bases and J by 2 bases. The CDR3 spans 16 residues. Germline V CDR1 and CDR2: DFQATT, SNEGSKA (reference sequence). Written as DNA, the CDR3 is TGCAGTGCTAGAGACCGACTAGCGGATATCACAGATACGCAGTATTTT. Amino acid sequence: CSARDRLADITDTQYF.

This clonotype is deemed medium-sized. This chain joins TRBV12-3 or TRBV12-4 and TRBJ2-7; 7 bases align to TRBD2. With 11 bases clipped from V and 2 bases from J, the junction kept 12 bases outside the gene matches. This CDR3 is built from 14 residues. The CDR3 DNA reads TGTGCCGGACACATGGGGGGGTTAACCTACGAGCAGTACTTC. Residues: CAGHMGGLTYEQYF.

By share of the sample, this clonotype is medium-sized (0.01 to 0.1%). The chain uses TRBV20-1 and TRBJ2-3; the D gene is possibly TRBD1 (6 bases). CDR1 DFQATT and CDR2 SNEGSKA come from the germline V gene (reference sequence). This CDR3 is 16 amino acids long. The germline V and J ends were trimmed by 3 bases and 6 bases, with 22 bases remaining between them. CDR3 DNA: TGCAGTGCTAGGGGGACCGGGACAACTCCGATGGATACGCAGTATTTT. It yields the protein CSARGTGTTPMDTQYF.

This clonotype was observed many times. The chain employs TRBV2 and TRBJ2-7; 12 nucleotides agree with TRBD1. This CDR3 spans 13 amino acids. V dropped 8 bases and J dropped 5; count of bases not matched to a gene: 4. Germline CDR1 reads SNHLY; CDR2 reads FYNNEI. The CDR3 reads CASAGTGGHEQYF. The CDR3 bases are TGTGCCAGCGCCGGGACAGGGGGCCACGAGCAGTACTTC. The entire variable domain, with the rest obtained from reference TRBV2 and TRBJ2-7, is as follows: EPEVTQTPSHQVTQMGQEVILRCVPISNHLYFYWYRQILGQKVEFLVSFYNNEISEKSEIFDDQFSVERPDGSNFTLKIRSTKLEDSAMYFCASAGTGGHEQYFGPGTRLTVT.

This clonotype was detected ten times or more. The rearrangement uses TRBV28 and TRBJ2-7, with D uncertain. V lost 2 bases and J lost 5, with 7 bases in between. This CDR3 contains 12 residues. Germline-derived CDR1 and CDR2 are MDHEN and SYDVKM. The CDR3 sequence is CASSLERHEQYF. CDR3 nucleotide sequence: TGTGCCAGCAGTTTAGAGCGCCACGAGCAGTACTTC.

The count of this clonotype is one. The rearrangement uses TRBV29-1 and TRBJ2-3; 9 positions match TRBD1. The CDR3 spans 14 residues. The ends lost 7 bases at V and 4 bases at J; junction bases unmatched: 9. Germline-derived CDR1 and CDR2 are SQVTM and ANQGSEA. The CDR3: CSGLGTGRPDTQYF. The CDR3 DNA reads TGCAGCGGATTGGGGACAGGGAGGCCAGATACGCAGTATTTT.

The chain combines TRBV6-1 with TRBJ1-6; D is uncertain. The length of the CDR3 is 14 residues. V gave up 3 bases and J gave up 7 bases, with 10 bases separating them. The germline V gene encodes CDR1 MNHNS and CDR2 SASEGT. CDR3 amino acids: CASSDPKRNSPLHF. DNA for the CDR3: TGTGCCAGCAGTGACCCTAAACGGAATTCACCCCTCCACTTT.